The rows below give T cell receptor beta chains drawn from one sample of a study of molecular identifiers for immune sequencing clone quantification. MiXCR was run by TCRdb on the PCR reads, yielding one entry per CDR3 protein. The sample lists approximately 40,000 distinct CDR3 sequences; 24% were seen once. Sample: naive CD8+ T cells from blood, with Jurkat cell RNA spiked in. Every receptor here comes from a human donor in good health. Some libraries in this study had Jurkat cell RNA spiked in. The CDR3 runs from the conserved cysteine through the conserved F or W. D genes are given only for firm matches. Some rows mark clone size as missing; the rest say once, few, many or name a class of expanded clone.

CDR3nt: TGCAGCGTTGAAGATGGAGGATACACTGAAGCTTTCTTT
CDR3aa: CSVEDGGYTEAFF
abundance: .
d_gene: .
j_gene: TRBJ1-1
v_gene: TRBV29-1

CDR3nt: TGTGCCAGTACCTCTATCGGGGAAGCTTTCTTT
CDR3aa: CASTSIGEAFF
abundance: many
d_gene: .
j_gene: TRBJ1-1
v_gene: TRBV19

CDR3nt: TGTGCCAGCAGTTATATTCAGGGGCATCAGCCCCAGCATTTT
CDR3aa: CASSYIQGHQPQHF
abundance: many
d_gene: .
j_gene: TRBJ1-5
v_gene: TRBV6-2/TRBV6-3

CDR3nt: TGTGCCAGCAGTTTAGCTCTACCCCAGAGCACAGATACGCAGTATTTT
CDR3aa: CASSLALPQSTDTQYF
abundance: many
d_gene: .
j_gene: TRBJ2-3
v_gene: TRBV27

CDR3nt: TGTGCCAGCAGTTTTTCACCCGGGACTAGTTTGAATGAGCAGTTCTTC
CDR3aa: CASSFSPGTSLNEQFF
abundance: many
d_gene: TRBD2
j_gene: TRBJ2-1
v_gene: TRBV28

CDR3nt: TGCAGTGCAAACAGTGTTCCACCCTACGAGCAGTACTTC
CDR3aa: CSANSVPPYEQYF
abundance: .
d_gene: .
j_gene: TRBJ2-7
v_gene: TRBV20-1

CDR3nt: TGTGCCAGCAGGGACAGGGGGCCATACAATGAGCAGTTCTTC
CDR3aa: CASRDRGPYNEQFF
abundance: .
d_gene: TRBD1
j_gene: TRBJ2-1
v_gene: TRBV27

CDR3nt: TGTGCCAGCTTGCCCTTGGGGGACCCAAGGAGCACAGATACGCAGTATTTT
CDR3aa: CASLPLGDPRSTDTQYF
abundance: many
d_gene: .
j_gene: TRBJ2-3
v_gene: TRBV2

CDR3nt: TGTGCCAGCAGTTTTCAGGCGGGAGGTCAGCCCCAGCATTTT
CDR3aa: CASSFQAGGQPQHF
abundance: many
d_gene: .
j_gene: TRBJ1-5
v_gene: TRBV28

CDR3nt: TGTGCCAGCAGTTTATACATGGAACAAGAGACCCAGTACTTC
CDR3aa: CASSLYMEQETQYF
abundance: many
d_gene: .
j_gene: TRBJ2-5
v_gene: TRBV28

CDR3nt: TGCAGTGCTACGCACACGCGAACGCTGTACCAAGAGACCCAGTACTTC
CDR3aa: CSATHTRTLYQETQYF
abundance: many
d_gene: .
j_gene: TRBJ2-5
v_gene: TRBV20-1

CDR3nt: TGTGCCAGTACCTCAAGGGACAGGGCTGGCGATGAGCAGTTCTTC
CDR3aa: CASTSRDRAGDEQFF
abundance: many
d_gene: TRBD1
j_gene: TRBJ2-1
v_gene: TRBV19

CDR3nt: TGTGCCAGCAGTCCTAATCGACAGGGAGAAGAGACCCAGTACTTC
CDR3aa: CASSPNRQGEETQYF
abundance: many
d_gene: TRBD1
j_gene: TRBJ2-5
v_gene: TRBV12-3/TRBV12-4

CDR3nt: TGTGCCAGCAGCGTAGGAGGGGCCGTGGCCAATGAGCAGTTCTTC
CDR3aa: CASSVGGAVANEQFF
abundance: many
d_gene: .
j_gene: TRBJ2-1
v_gene: TRBV9

CDR3nt: TGCAGTGCTAGGAAACTGAACACTGAAGCTTTCTTT
CDR3aa: CSARKLNTEAFF
abundance: .
d_gene: .
j_gene: TRBJ1-1
v_gene: TRBV20-1

CDR3nt: TGTGCCAGCAGTCTAAAGCTGGGACTAGCGATCCACAATGAGCAGTTCTTC
CDR3aa: CASSLKLGLAIHNEQFF
abundance: .
d_gene: TRBD2
j_gene: TRBJ2-1
v_gene: TRBV28

CDR3nt: TGCAGTGCTAGAGATCGATTAGGGGCGGGACAGACACTTTACGAGCAGTACTTC
CDR3aa: CSARDRLGAGQTLYEQYF
abundance: .
d_gene: .
j_gene: TRBJ2-7
v_gene: TRBV20-1

CDR3nt: TGTGCCAGCAGCTCATACGACACTTACAATGAGCAGTTCTTC
CDR3aa: CASSSYDTYNEQFF
abundance: many
d_gene: .
j_gene: TRBJ2-1
v_gene: TRBV7-9

CDR3nt: TGTGCCAGCCGGGACAGCCCTTCTGGGGCCAACGTCCTGACTTTC
CDR3aa: CASRDSPSGANVLTF
abundance: medium-sized
d_gene: TRBD1
j_gene: TRBJ2-6
v_gene: TRBV5-6

CDR3nt: TGCGCCAGCAGCCAGGCCCTTTATACAGGGATCTCCCAATTAAGCTCCTACAATGAGCAGTTCTTC
CDR3aa: CASSQALYTGISQLSSYNEQFF
abundance: few
d_gene: .
j_gene: TRBJ2-1
v_gene: TRBV4-3

CDR3nt: TGTGCCAGCGGAGATTCACGGGGTCGATCCTACAATGAGCAGTTCTTC
CDR3aa: CASGDSRGRSYNEQFF
abundance: .
d_gene: .
j_gene: TRBJ2-1
v_gene: TRBV7-9

CDR3nt: TGTGCCAGCACCCTCACCGTCGGTGGCGTGAACACTGAAGCTTTCTTT
CDR3aa: CASTLTVGGVNTEAFF
abundance: many
d_gene: .
j_gene: TRBJ1-1
v_gene: TRBV28

CDR3nt: TGCAGCGTTGAAGCTGGCGGCAGCTACGAGCAGTACTTC
CDR3aa: CSVEAGGSYEQYF
abundance: many
d_gene: .
j_gene: TRBJ2-7
v_gene: TRBV29-1

CDR3nt: TGTGCCAGCAGCGTAGGCACCACGACCTACGAGCAGTACTTC
CDR3aa: CASSVGTTTYEQYF
abundance: few
d_gene: .
j_gene: TRBJ2-7
v_gene: TRBV9

CDR3nt: TGTGCCAGCAGCCAAGTTTCCCTCGTTGCGGGGGGCCCGAGGGAGCAGTACTTC
CDR3aa: CASSQVSLVAGGPREQYF
abundance: many
d_gene: TRBD2
j_gene: TRBJ2-7
v_gene: TRBV14

CDR3nt: TGCGCCAGCAGCCCGGAGGTTACCGGGGAGCTGTTTTTT
CDR3aa: CASSPEVTGELFF
abundance: many
d_gene: .
j_gene: TRBJ2-2
v_gene: TRBV5-1

CDR3nt: TGTGCCGGCAGCTACCGGCTCAGGGATGGAAATTCACCCCTCCGCTTT
CDR3aa: CAGSYRLRDGNSPLRF
abundance: .
d_gene: .
j_gene: TRBJ1-6
v_gene: TRBV5-6